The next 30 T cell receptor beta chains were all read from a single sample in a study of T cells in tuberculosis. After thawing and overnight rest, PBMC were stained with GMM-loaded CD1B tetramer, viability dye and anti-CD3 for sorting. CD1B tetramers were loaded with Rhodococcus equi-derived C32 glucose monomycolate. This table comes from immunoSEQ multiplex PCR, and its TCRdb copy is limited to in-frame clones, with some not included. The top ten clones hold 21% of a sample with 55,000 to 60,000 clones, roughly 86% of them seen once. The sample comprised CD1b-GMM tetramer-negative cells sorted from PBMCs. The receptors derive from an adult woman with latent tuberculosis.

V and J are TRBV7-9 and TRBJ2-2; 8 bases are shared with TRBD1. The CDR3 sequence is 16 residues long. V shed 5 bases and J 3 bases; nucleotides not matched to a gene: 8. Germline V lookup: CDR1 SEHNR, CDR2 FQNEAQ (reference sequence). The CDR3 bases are TGTGCCAGCAGCCCCATCGGACAGGGCGACACCGGGGAGCTGTTTTTT. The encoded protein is CASSPIGQGDTGELFF.

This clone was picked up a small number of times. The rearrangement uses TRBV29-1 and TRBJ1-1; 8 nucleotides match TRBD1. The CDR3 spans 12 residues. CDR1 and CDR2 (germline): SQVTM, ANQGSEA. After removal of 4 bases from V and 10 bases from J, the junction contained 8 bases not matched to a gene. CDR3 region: CSVVGQGAGAFF. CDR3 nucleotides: TGCAGCGTTGTGGGGCAGGGGGCTGGAGCTTTCTTT. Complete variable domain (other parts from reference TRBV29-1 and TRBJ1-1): SAVISQKPSRDICQRGTSLTIQCQVDSQVTMMFWYRQQPGQSLTLIATANQGSEATYESGFVIDKFPISRPNLTFSTLTVSNMSPEDSSIYLCSVVGQGAGAFFGQGTRLTVV.

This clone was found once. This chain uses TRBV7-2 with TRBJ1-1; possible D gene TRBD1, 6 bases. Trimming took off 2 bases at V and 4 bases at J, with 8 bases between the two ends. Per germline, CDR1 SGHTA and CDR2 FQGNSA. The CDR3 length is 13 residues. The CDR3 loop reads CASSLQGPTEAFF. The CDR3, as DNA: TGTGCCAGCAGCTTACAGGGGCCCACTGAAGCTTTCTTT.

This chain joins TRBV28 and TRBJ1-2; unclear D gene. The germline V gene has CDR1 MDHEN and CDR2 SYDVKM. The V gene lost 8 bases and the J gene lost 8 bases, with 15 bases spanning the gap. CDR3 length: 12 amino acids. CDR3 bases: TGTGCCAGCCGCCCGCGGTCGCGGGGCTACACCTTC. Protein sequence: CASRPRSRGYTF.

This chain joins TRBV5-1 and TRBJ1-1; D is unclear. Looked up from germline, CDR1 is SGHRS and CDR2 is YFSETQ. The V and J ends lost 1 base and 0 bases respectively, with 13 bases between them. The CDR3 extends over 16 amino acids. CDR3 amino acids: CASSLSPSGMNTEAFF. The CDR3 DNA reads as TGCGCCAGCAGCTTGTCACCGTCAGGCATGAACACTGAAGCTTTCTTT.

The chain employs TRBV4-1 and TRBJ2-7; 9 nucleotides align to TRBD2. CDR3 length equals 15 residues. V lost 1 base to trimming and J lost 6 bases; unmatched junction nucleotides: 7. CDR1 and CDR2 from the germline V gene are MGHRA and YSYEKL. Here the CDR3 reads CASSQVSGSLGEQYF. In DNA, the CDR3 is TGCGCCAGCAGCCAAGTTAGCGGGAGCTTGGGCGAGCAGTACTTC.

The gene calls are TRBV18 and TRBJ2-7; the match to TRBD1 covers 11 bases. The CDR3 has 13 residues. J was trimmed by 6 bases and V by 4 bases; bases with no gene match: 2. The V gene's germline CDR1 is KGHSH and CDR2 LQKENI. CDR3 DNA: TGTGCCAGCTCACTGGGACAGGGGGGCGAGCAGTACTTC. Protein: CASSLGQGGEQYF.

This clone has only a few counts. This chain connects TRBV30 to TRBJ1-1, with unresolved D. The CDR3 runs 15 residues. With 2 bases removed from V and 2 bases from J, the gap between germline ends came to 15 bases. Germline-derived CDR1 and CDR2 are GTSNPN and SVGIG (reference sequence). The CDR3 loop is CAWSQPFPGNTEAFF. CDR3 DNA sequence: TGTGCCTGGAGTCAACCTTTTCCAGGTAACACTGAAGCTTTCTTT.

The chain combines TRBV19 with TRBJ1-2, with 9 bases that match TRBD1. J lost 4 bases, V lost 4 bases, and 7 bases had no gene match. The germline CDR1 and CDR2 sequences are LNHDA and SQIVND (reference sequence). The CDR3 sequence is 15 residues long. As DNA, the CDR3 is TGTGCCAGTAGTAACCCGGGACAGGGCGTCTATGGCTACACCTTC. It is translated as CASSNPGQGVYGYTF.

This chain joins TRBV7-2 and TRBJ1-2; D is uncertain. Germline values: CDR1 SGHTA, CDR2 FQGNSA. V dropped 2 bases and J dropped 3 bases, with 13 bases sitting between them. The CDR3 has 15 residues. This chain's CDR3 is CASSLKGGRDYGYTF. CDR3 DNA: TGTGCCAGCAGCTTAAAGGGAGGACGGGACTATGGCTACACCTTC. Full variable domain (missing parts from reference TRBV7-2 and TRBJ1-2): GAGVSQSPSNKVTEKGKDVELRCDPISGHTALYWYRQSLGQGLEFLIYFQGNSAPDKSGLPSDRFSAERTGGSVSTLTIQRTQQEDSAVYLCASSLKGGRDYGYTFGSGTRLTVV.

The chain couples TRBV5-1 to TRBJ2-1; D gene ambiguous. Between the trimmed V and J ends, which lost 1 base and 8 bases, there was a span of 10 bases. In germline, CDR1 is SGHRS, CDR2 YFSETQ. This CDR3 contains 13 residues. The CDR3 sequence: CASSLRRFDEQFF. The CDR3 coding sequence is TGCGCCAGCAGCTTGAGGAGATTCGATGAGCAGTTCTTC.

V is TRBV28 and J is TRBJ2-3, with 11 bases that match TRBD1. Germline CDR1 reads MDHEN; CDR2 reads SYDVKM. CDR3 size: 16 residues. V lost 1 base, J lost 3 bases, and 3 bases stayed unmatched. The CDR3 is CASSLSGTGGTDTQYF. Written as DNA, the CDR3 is TGTGCCAGCAGTTTATCGGGGACAGGGGGTACAGATACGCAGTATTTT.

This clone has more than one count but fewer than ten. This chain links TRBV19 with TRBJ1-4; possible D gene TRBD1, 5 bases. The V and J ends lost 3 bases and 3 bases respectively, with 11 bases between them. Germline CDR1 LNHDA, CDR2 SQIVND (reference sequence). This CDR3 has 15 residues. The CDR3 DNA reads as TGTGCCAGTAGTATTCTTCAGGGCGCTAATGAAAAACTGTTTTTT. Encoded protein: CASSILQGANEKLFF.

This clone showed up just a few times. The CDR3 sequence: CASSPTGGDLNEQFF. CDR3 sequence (DNA): TGTGCCAGCAGCCCTACGGGGGGGGACCTCAATGAGCAGTTCTTC. V usage is TRBV6-4 and J usage is TRBJ2-1, with TRBD2 matching 8 bases. There are 15 residues in the CDR3. V lost 6 bases and J lost 6; bases outside the gene matches: 10. CDR1 and CDR2 (germline): MRHNA, SNTAGT.

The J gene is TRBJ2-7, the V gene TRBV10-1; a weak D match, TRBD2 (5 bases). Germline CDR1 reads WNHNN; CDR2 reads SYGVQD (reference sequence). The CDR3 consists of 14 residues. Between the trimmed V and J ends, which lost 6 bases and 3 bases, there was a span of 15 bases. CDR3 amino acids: CASRPRGADYEQYF. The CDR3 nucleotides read TGCGCCAGCAGGCCCCGGGGAGCCGACTACGAGCAGTACTTC.

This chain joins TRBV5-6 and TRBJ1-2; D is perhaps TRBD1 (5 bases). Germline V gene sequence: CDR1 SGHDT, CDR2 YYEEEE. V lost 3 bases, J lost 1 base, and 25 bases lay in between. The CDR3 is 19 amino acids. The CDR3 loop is CASSWRDFPRRSSNYGYTF. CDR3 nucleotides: TGTGCCAGCAGCTGGAGGGACTTCCCTCGGAGGAGTAGTAACTATGGCTACACCTTC. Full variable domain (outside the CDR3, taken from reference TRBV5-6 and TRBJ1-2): DAGVTQSPTHLIKTRGQQVTLRCSPKSGHDTVSWYQQALGQGPQFIFQYYEEEERQRGNFPDRFSGHQFPNYSSELNVNALLLGDSALYLCASSWRDFPRRSSNYGYTFGSGTRLTVV.

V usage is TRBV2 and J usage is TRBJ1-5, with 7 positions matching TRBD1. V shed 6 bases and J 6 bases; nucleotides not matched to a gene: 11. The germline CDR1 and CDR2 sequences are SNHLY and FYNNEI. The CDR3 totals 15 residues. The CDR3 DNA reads TGTGCCAGCAGGCGGGACGCAGGGGGGTCTCAGCCCCAGCATTTT. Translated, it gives CASRRDAGGSQPQHF.

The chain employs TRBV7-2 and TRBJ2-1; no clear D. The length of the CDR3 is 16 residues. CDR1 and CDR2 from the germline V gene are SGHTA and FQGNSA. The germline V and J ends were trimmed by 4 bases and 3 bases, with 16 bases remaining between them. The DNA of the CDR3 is TGTGCCAGCAGCTCGGCGGTCTCTTCTTTCTACAATGAGCAGTTCTTC. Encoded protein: CASSSAVSSFYNEQFF. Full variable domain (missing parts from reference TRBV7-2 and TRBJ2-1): GAGVSQSPSNKVTEKGKDVELRCDPISGHTALYWYRQSLGQGLEFLIYFQGNSAPDKSGLPSDRFSAERTGGSVSTLTIQRTQQEDSAVYLCASSSAVSSFYNEQFFGPGTRLTVL.

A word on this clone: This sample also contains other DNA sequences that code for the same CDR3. In DNA, the CDR3 is TGTGCCAGCAGCTCGACAGCGCTCTACGGCTACACCTTC. Amino acid sequence: CASSSTALYGYTF. The chain combines TRBV7-8 with TRBJ1-2; TRBD1 might be the D (5 bases). V was shortened by 4 bases and J by 8 bases, with 14 bases between the two germline ends. The CDR3 is 13 residues long. In germline, CDR1 is SGHVS, CDR2 FQNEAQ.

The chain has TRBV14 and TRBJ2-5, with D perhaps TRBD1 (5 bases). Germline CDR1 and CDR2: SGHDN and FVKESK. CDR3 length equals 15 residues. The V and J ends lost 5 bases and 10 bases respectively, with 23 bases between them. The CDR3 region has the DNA TGTGCCAGCAGCTCATTCAGGGTCTCACCTACCCTCCAGTACTTC. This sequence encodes CASSSFRVSPTLQYF.

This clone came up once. CDR3 in amino acids: CASSVGTSGGNEQFF. CDR3 DNA: TGTGCCAGCAGCGTAGGGACTAGCGGGGGCAATGAGCAGTTCTTC. V usage is TRBV9 and J usage is TRBJ2-1; 13 positions match TRBD2. Losses at the gene ends were 0 bases for V and 6 bases for J; bases not matched to a gene: 0. The CDR3 totals 15 residues. CDR1 is SGDLS, CDR2 YYNGEE, per germline.

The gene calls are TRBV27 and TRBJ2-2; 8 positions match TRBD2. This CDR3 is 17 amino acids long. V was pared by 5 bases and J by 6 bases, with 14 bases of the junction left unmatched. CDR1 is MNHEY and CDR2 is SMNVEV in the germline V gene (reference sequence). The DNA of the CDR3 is TGTGCCAGCAGTCCAGAGGTAGTAGCGGGATCGGCCGGGGAGCTGTTTTTT. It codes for CASSPEVVAGSAGELFF.

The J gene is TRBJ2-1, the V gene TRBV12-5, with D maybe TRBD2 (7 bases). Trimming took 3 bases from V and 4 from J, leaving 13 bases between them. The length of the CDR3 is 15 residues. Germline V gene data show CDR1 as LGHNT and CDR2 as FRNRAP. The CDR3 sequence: CASGLGGGRYNEQFF. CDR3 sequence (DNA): TGTGCTAGTGGTTTAGGGGGGGGGCGGTACAATGAGCAGTTCTTC.

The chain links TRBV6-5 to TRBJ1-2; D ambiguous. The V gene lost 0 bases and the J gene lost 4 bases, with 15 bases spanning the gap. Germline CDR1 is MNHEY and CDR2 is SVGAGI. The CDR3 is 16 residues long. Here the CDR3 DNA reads TGTGCCAGCAGTTACTCGAATCCCACTATAAGCTATGGCTACACCTTC. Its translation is CASSYSNPTISYGYTF.

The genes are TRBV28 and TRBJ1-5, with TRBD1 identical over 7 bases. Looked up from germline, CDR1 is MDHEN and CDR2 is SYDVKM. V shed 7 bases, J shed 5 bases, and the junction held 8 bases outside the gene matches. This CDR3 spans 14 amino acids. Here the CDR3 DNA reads TGTGCCAGCACGCGACAGGGATTGTATCAGCCCCAGCATTTT. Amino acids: CASTRQGLYQPQHF.

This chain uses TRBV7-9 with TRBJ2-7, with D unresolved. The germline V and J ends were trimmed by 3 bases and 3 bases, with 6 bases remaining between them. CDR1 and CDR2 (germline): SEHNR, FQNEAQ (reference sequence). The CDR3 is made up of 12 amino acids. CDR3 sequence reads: CASSLSIYEQYF. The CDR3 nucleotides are TGTGCCAGCAGCTTGTCCATCTACGAGCAGTACTTC.

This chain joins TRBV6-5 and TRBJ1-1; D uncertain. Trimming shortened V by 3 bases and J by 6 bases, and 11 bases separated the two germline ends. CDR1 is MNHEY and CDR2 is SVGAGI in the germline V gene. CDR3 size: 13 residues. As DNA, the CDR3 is TGTGCCAGCAGTTATTCCAGTCTCGCTGAAGCTTTCTTT. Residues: CASSYSSLAEAFF.

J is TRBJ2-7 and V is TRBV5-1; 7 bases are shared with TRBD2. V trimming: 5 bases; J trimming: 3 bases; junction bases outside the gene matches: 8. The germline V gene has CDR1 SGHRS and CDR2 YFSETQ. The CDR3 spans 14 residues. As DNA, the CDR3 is TGCGCCAGCAGGGGGGGGGAAGGGAACTACGAGCAGTACTTC. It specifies CASRGGEGNYEQYF. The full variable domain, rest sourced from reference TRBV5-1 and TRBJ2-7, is KAGVTQTPRYLIKTRGQQVTLSCSPISGHRSVSWYQQTPGQGLQFLFEYFSETQRNKGNFPGRFSGRQFSNSRSEMNVSTLELGDSALYLCASRGGEGNYEQYFGPGTRLTVT.

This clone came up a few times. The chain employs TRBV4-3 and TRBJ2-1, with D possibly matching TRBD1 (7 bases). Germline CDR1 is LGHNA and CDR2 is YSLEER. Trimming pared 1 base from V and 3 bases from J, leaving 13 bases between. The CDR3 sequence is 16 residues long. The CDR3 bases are TGCGCCAGCAGCCAAGGCCCAGGGGGAGGCTACAATGAGCAGTTCTTC. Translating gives CASSQGPGGGYNEQFF.

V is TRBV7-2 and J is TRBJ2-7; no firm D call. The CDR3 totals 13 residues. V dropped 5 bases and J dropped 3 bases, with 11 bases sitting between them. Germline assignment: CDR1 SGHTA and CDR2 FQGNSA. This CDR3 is CASSPGLNYEQYF. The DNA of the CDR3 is TGTGCCAGCAGCCCAGGCCTGAACTACGAGCAGTACTTC.